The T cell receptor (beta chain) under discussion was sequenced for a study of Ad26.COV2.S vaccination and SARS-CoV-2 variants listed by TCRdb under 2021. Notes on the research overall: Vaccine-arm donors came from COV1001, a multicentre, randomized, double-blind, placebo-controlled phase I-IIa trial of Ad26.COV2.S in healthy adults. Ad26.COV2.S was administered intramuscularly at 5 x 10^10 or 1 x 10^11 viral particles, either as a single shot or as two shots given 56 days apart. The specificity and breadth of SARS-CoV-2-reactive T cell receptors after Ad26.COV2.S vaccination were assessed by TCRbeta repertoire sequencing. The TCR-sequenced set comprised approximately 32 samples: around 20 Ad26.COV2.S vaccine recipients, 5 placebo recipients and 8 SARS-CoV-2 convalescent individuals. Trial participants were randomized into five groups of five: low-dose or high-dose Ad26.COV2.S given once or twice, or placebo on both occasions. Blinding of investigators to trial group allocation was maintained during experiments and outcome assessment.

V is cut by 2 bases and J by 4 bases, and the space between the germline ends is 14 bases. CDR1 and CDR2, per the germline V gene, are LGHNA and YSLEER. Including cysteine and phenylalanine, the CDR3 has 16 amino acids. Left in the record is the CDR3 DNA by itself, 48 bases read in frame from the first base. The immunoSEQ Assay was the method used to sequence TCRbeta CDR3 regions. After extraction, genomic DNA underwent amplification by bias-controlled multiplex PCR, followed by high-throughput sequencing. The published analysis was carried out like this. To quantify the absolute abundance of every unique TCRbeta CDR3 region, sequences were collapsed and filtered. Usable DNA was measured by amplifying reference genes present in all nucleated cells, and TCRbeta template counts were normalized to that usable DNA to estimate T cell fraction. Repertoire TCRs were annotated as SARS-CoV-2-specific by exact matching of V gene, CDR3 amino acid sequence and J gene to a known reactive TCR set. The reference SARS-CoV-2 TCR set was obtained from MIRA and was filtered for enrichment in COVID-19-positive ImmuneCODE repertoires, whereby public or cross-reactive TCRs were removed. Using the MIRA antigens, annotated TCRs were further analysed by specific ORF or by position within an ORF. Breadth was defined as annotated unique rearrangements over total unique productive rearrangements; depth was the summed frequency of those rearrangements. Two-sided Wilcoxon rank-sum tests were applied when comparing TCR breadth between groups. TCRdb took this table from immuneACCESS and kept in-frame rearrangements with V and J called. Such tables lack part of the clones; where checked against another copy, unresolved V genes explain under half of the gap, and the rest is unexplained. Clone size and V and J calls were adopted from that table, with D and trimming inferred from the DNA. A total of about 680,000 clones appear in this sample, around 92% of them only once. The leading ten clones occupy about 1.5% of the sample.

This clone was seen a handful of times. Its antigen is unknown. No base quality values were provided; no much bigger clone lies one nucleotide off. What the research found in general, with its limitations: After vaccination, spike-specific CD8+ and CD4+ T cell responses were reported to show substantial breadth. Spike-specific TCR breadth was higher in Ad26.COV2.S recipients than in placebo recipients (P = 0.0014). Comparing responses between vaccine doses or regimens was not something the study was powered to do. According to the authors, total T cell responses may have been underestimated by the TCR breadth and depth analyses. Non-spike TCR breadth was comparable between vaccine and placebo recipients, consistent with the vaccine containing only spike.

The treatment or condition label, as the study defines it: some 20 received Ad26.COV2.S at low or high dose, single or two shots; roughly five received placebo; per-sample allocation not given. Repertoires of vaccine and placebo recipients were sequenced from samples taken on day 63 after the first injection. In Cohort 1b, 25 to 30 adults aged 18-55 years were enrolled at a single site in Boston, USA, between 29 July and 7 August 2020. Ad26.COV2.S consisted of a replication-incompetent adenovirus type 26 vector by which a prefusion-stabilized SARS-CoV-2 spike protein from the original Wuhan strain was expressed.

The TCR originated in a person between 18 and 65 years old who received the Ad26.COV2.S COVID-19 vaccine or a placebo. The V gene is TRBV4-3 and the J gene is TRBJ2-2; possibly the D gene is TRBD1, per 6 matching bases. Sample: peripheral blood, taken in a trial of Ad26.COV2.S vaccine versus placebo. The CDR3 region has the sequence CASSQQGPLATGELFF. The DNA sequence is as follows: TGCGCCAGCAGCCAACAGGGGCCCCTCGCCACCGGGGAGCTGTTTTTT.